This T cell receptor (beta chain) was captured in a study of blood T cell repertoires in COVID-19. Per the germline V gene, CDR1 is GTSNPN and CDR2 is SVGIG (reference sequence). This CDR3 comprises 16 residues. V dropped 3 bases and J dropped 4; count of bases not matched to a gene: 10. Method: immunoSEQ multiplex PCR; TCRdb's copy keeps in-frame clones and lacks some. The sample includes roughly 250,000 clones, about 80% seen only once; the top ten take more than 2.5%. The chain couples TRBV30 to TRBJ2-3, with 10 bases lining up with TRBD2. This receptor was taken from a woman older than 75 with acute or convalescent COVID-19. Sequencing was performed on peripheral blood. CDR3 DNA: TGTGCCTGGAGGAGAGTAGCGGGAGGATGGGCAGATACGCAGTATTTT. This codes for CAWRRVAGGWADTQYF.